The 20 T cell receptor beta chains below come from one sample, sequenced in a study of cytomegalovirus exposure and HLA in healthy donors (TCRdb year 2017). The receptor library was made with the immunoSEQ multiplex PCR assay. For the multiplex PCR, a mixture combining 60 forward primers for TCR Vbeta segments and 13 reverse primers for TCR Jbeta segments was used. Held by TCRdb, this immuneACCESS table contains in-frame sequences only and omits some clones. Under half of the omission traces to an unresolved V gene where checked; the cause of the rest is unknown. Recorded for this sample are roughly 74,000 clones; around 79% of them occurred a single time. Roughly 1.7% of the sample belongs to the ten largest clones. What was sequenced was PBMCs. Receptors were obtained from a man aged 40-55 years in good health and CMV-seronegative.

This sequence joins TRBV28 and TRBJ2-7, with a possible D match to TRBD1 (6 bases). Trimming pared 6 bases from V and 4 bases from J, leaving 13 bases between. The CDR3 totals 13 residues. Looked up from germline, CDR1 is MDHEN and CDR2 is SYDVKM. The CDR3 DNA reads TGTGCCAGCAGCGCTGGACAGAAGTACGAGCAGTACTTC. It yields the protein CASSAGQKYEQYF.

The V and J genes are TRBV5-8 and TRBJ2-2; 7 nucleotides line up with TRBD2. J lost 0 bases, V lost 6 bases, and 11 bases had no gene match. CDR3 length: 17 residues. Per germline, CDR1 SGHTS and CDR2 YDEGEE. The CDR3 here is CASTRDYYPSNTGELFF. The CDR3 DNA is TGTGCCAGCACCAGGGACTACTATCCTTCGAACACCGGGGAGCTGTTTTTT.

This chain uses TRBV6-5 with TRBJ1-3; 9 bases agree with TRBD1. Germline V gene lookup returns CDR1 MNHEY and CDR2 SVGAGI. The CDR3 has 15 amino acids. Trimming cost V 6 bases and J 4 bases; bases outside gene matches: 7. In nucleotides, the CDR3 is TGTGCCAGCAGCCTCGGACAGGGGAGCGGAAACACCATATATTTT. Protein product: CASSLGQGSGNTIYF.

The CDR3 sequence is CSARQAYEQYF. The CDR3 DNA follows: TGCAGTGCTCGACAGGCGTACGAGCAGTACTTC. The J gene is TRBJ2-7, the V gene TRBV20-1; a weak D match, TRBD1 (6 bases). Deletions cut 5 bases from V and 4 bases from J, with 9 bases between. The CDR3 runs 11 residues. Germline CDR1 and CDR2: DFQATT and SNEGSKA (reference sequence).

The chain employs TRBV4-1 and TRBJ2-7, with 11 bases matching TRBD2. The germline gives CDR1 MGHRA, CDR2 YSYEKL. V lost 4 bases, J lost 0 bases, and 2 bases stayed unmatched. The CDR3 covers 15 residues. CDR3 DNA sequence: TGCGCCAGCAGCCTTACTAGCGGGAGCTCCTACGAGCAGTACTTC. It yields the protein CASSLTSGSSYEQYF.

The rearrangement joins TRBV19 to TRBJ2-4, with a tentative D call TRBD2 (7 bases). The CDR3 loop spans 15 amino acids. V lost 5 bases, J lost 4 bases, and 15 bases lay in between. Germline CDR1 LNHDA, CDR2 SQIVND (reference sequence). This CDR3 is CASSWGGLGKNIQYF. CDR3 nucleotides: TGTGCCAGTAGTTGGGGGGGCCTGGGTAAAAACATTCAGTACTTC.

The rearrangement uses TRBV18 and TRBJ2-5, with unresolved D. The J call may not be correct, given that the DNA end is closer to TRBJ2-7. CDR3 length: 13 amino acids. Per germline, CDR1 KGHSH and CDR2 LQKENI. The CDR3 bases are TGTGCCAGCTCCTTAAGGGACTCCTACGAGCAGTACTTC. This gives the protein CASSLRDSYEQYF.

CDR3 DNA sequence: TGCAGCGTTGAAGTAGTCAGAGGACTAGCGGGTGAGCAGTTCTTC. The encoded protein is CSVEVVRGLAGEQFF. The chain couples TRBV29-1 to TRBJ2-1, with 11 bases that match TRBD2. Germline V gene sequence: CDR1 SQVTM, CDR2 ANQGSEA. V gave up 1 base and J gave up 9 bases; unmatched junction bases: 8. The CDR3 is made up of 15 amino acids.

Note on this clone: A junction end diverges from the germline sequence, so it may reflect a read error. The J gene is TRBJ2-6, the V gene TRBV6-4; 7 bases align to TRBD1. This CDR3 is 16 amino acids long. The germline gives CDR1 MRHNA, CDR2 SNTAGT. CDR3 nucleotides: TGTGCCAGCAGTGACTCGACAGGGTTTGGGGCCAACGGCCTGACTTTC. It yields the protein CASSDSTGFGANGLTF.

The chain joins TRBV5-1 to TRBJ2-5, with TRBD1 as a possible D gene (6 bases). The CDR3 is 16 amino acids. Germline assignment: CDR1 SGHRS and CDR2 YFSETQ. Trimming pared 0 bases from V and 4 bases from J, leaving 16 bases between. The CDR3 bases are TGCGCCAGCAGCTTGGTCGGCCAGAGCAGGGGAGAGACCCAGTACTTC. This gives the protein CASSLVGQSRGETQYF.

V is TRBV10-3 and J is TRBJ2-1, with 10 positions matching TRBD2. This CDR3 is built from 15 residues. Germline V gene lookup returns CDR1 ENHRY and CDR2 SYGVKD. J lost 8 bases, V lost 3 bases, and 7 bases had no gene match. CDR3 nucleotide sequence: TGTGCCATCAGTGATCCGCGGCTAGCGGGGGATGAGCAGTTCTTC. This gives the protein CAISDPRLAGDEQFF.

This clone was seen more than once but under ten times. The chain joins TRBV2 to TRBJ2-2; D may be TRBD2 (6 bases). Germline V gene sequence: CDR1 SNHLY, CDR2 FYNNEI. Between the trimmed V and J ends, which lost 1 base and 8 bases, there was a span of 11 bases. This CDR3 is built from 14 residues. CDR3 in amino acids: CASSEVRGTGELFF. The CDR3 nucleotides are TGTGCCAGCAGTGAAGTGCGGGGAACAGGGGAGCTGTTTTTT.

This clone was observed a few times. This chain joins TRBV9 and TRBJ2-1, with 9 bases that match TRBD1. V shed 3 bases, J shed 7 bases, and the junction held 11 bases outside the gene matches. CDR3 size: 16 residues. The germline gives CDR1 SGDLS, CDR2 YYNGEE. The CDR3 reads CASSATGTGNLNEQFF. CDR3 DNA sequence: TGTGCCAGCAGCGCGACCGGGACAGGGAATTTGAATGAGCAGTTCTTC.

This clone showed up just a few times. V and J are TRBV5-1 and TRBJ1-4, with a possible D match to TRBD1 (6 bases). V dropped 4 bases and J dropped 8 bases, with 18 bases sitting between them. This CDR3 has 15 residues. Germline CDR1 is SGHRS and CDR2 is YFSETQ. Here the CDR3 reads CASSATGLTGEKLFF. The CDR3 DNA reads as TGCGCCAGCAGCGCTACAGGCCTAACAGGGGAAAAACTGTTTTTT.

The genes are TRBV7-2 and TRBJ2-2; 14 bases align to TRBD2. Germline V gene data show CDR1 as SGHTA and CDR2 as FQGNSA. J lost 6 bases, V lost 4 bases, and 7 bases had no gene match. The CDR3 length is 17 residues. CDR3 DNA: TGTGCCAGCAGCTCGACTAGCGGGAGGGCCGTCTCCGGGGAGCTGTTTTTT. Protein product: CASSSTSGRAVSGELFF.

This chain connects TRBV5-8 to TRBJ1-4, with 7 bases that match TRBD1. V shed 2 bases, J shed 3 bases, and the junction held 13 bases outside the gene matches. CDR1 is SGHTS and CDR2 is YDEGEE in the germline V gene. This CDR3 contains 18 residues. The CDR3 sequence: CASSLAVQGIISNEKLFF. CDR3 coding DNA: TGTGCCAGCAGCTTAGCGGTACAGGGGATAATATCTAATGAAAAACTGTTTTTT.

DNA for the CDR3: TGTGCCAACCAACCGGGACTAGCGGGAGAGGGCCCCTACAATGAGCAGTTCTTC. This encodes CANQPGLAGEGPYNEQFF. The chain carries TRBV27 and TRBJ2-1, with TRBD2 matching 14 bases. The CDR3 length is 18 residues. Trimming at V came to 10 bases and at J to 2 bases, leaving 13 bases not matched to a gene. The germline gives CDR1 MNHEY, CDR2 SMNVEV (reference sequence).

This chain joins TRBV5-1 and TRBJ2-1; D might be TRBD1 (6 bases). V was clipped by 0 bases and J by 1 base, with 8 bases between them. The CDR3 extends over 15 amino acids. Germline V lookup: CDR1 SGHRS, CDR2 YFSETQ. The CDR3 nucleotides read TGCGCCAGCAGCTTGGAGGGGGATTCCTACAATGAGCAGTTCTTC. It specifies CASSLEGDSYNEQFF.

In nucleotides, the CDR3 is TGTGCCAGCAGCCAAGAGGCTAGCGGTGGTCGGGATACGCAGTATTTT. It is translated as CASSQEASGGRDTQYF. The chain couples TRBV4-2 to TRBJ2-3, with 7 bases aligning to TRBD2. CDR3 length: 16 amino acids. V gave up 0 bases and J gave up 6 bases; unmatched junction bases: 9. Per germline, CDR1 LGHNA and CDR2 YNFKEQ.

The chain combines TRBV7-3 with TRBJ2-1; D remains ambiguous. This CDR3 region has 12 residues. Looked up from germline, CDR1 is SGHTA and CDR2 is FQGTGA. V dropped 5 bases and J dropped 6 bases, with 8 bases sitting between them. CDR3 sequence: CASSGMSNEQFF. CDR3 coding DNA: TGTGCCAGCAGCGGTATGAGCAATGAGCAGTTCTTC.